This T cell receptor (beta chain) was documented in a study of CD8 T cells in Susac syndrome. This CDR3 has 14 residues. Germline CDR1 SGHAT, CDR2 FQNNGV. The V end lost 6 bases, the J end lost 3 bases, and 15 bases lay between the germline ends. After extraction with the RNeasy kit, about 0.45 to 1 ug of the RNA was reverse transcribed using random hexamers. Across 54 Vbeta and 13 Jbeta, TCR beta CDR3 was amplified with immunoSEQ multiplex PCR. TCRdb analysed the immunoSEQ multiplex PCR reads with MiXCR anew, one entry per CDR3 protein. This sample has approximately 190,000 distinct CDR3 sequences, with around nine tenths found just once. Both CD4+ and CD8+ T cells were negatively isolated, and TEMRA cells underwent FACS enrichment.

Sequenced sample: CD4+ T cells from PBMCs. The source is a human donor with Susac syndrome. The rearrangement joins TRBV11-2 to TRBJ2-7, with D unclear. The CDR3 DNA reads TGTGCCAGCAGTGTACGGCGTAGCATCTACGAGCAGTACTTC. Translation gives CASSVRRSIYEQYF.